The clone carrying this T cell receptor beta chain appeared a few times. This entry is derived from a study of shared clonotypes between healthy human individuals. About the study: The study enrolled two women and a few men aged 18 to 49.

V lost 0 bases, J lost 4 bases, and 7 bases stayed unmatched. Germline CDR1 is GTSNPN and CDR2 is SVGIG (reference sequence). The CDR3 loop spans 16 amino acids. Generated by immunoSEQ multiplex PCR, the TCRdb table keeps only in-frame clones and is missing some. The sample consists of fewer than 650,000 clones, about three quarters of them appearing once. The receptor was derived from a woman aged 35 to 49 in good health. Some clones in this sample may be carry-over from other donors' samples. This chain uses TRBV30 with TRBJ2-5; TRBD2 matches at 11 bases. The material sequenced was PBMCs. The CDR3 sequence: CAWSVGLAGGLETQYF. The CDR3 DNA sequence: TGTGCCTGGAGTGTAGGTCTAGCGGGAGGATTAGAGACCCAGTACTTC.